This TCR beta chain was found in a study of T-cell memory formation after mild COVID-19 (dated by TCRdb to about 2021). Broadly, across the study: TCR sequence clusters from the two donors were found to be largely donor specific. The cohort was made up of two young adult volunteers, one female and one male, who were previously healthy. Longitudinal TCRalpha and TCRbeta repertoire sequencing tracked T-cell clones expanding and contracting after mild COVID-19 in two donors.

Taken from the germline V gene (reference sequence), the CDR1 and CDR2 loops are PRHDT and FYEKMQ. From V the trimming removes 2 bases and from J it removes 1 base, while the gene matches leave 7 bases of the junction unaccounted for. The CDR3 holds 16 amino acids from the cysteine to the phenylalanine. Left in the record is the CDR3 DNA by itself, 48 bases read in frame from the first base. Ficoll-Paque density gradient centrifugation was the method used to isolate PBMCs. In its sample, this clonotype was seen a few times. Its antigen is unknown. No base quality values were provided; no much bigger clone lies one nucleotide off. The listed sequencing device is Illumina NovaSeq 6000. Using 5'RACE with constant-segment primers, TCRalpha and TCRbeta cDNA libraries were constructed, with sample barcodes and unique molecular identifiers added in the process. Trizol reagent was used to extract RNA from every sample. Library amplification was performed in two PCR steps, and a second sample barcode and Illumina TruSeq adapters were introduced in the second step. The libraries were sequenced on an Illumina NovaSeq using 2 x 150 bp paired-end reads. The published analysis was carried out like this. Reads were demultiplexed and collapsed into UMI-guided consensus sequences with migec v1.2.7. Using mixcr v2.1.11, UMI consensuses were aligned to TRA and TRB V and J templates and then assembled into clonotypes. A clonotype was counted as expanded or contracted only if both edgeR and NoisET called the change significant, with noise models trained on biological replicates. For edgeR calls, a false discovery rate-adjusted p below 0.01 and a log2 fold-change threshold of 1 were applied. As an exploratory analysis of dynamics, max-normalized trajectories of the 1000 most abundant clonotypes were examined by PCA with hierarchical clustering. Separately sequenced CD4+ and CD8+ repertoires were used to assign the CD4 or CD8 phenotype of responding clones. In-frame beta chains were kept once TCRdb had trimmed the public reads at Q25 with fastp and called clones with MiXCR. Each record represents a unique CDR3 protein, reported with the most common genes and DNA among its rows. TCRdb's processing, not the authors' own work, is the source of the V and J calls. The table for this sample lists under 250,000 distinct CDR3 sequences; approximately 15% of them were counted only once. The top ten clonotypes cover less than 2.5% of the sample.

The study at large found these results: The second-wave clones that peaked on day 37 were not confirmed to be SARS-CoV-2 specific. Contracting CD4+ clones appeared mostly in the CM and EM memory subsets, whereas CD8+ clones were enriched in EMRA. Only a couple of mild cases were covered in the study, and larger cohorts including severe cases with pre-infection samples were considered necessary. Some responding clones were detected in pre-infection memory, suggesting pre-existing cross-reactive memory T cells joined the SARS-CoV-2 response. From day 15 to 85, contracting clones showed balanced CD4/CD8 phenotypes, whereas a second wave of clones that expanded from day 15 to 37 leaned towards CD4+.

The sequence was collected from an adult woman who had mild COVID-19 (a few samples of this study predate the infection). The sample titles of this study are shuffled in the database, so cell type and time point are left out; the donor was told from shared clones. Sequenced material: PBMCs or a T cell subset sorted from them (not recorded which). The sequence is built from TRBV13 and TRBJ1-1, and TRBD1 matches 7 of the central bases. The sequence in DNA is TGTGCCAGCAGCTTAAGTCAGAACAGGGGGAACACTGAAGCTTTCTTT. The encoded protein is CASSLSQNRGNTEAFF.